Following are 21 T cell receptor beta chains from one sample sequenced in a study of vaccination effects on CD4 cells after COVID-19. Sequencing was performed with immunoSEQ multiplex PCR; in TCRdb, only in-frame clones are kept and a portion is missing. The data contain 20,000 to 25,000 clones, roughly 76% of them singletons. Their antigen targets remain unknown. Antigen-specific CD4+ T cells were expanded (with viral peptide pools) by the ViraFEST assay ahead of sequencing. Following culture for ten to eleven days, CD4+ T cells were isolated. Vaccine administered to participants consisted of two doses of either BNT162b2 or mRNA-1273. The sample here was CD4+ T cells from PBMCs cultured with SARS-CoV-2 spike peptides, taken after COVID-19 vaccination. The receptors derive from a human donor who received a COVID-19 vaccine. Some clones in this sample may be carry-over from other donors' samples.

V is TRBV6-5 and J is TRBJ1-3; D not certain. The CDR3 extends over 15 amino acids. The ends were cut back, 6 bases at V and 0 bases at J, with 12 bases in the middle. Germline CDR1 MNHEY, CDR2 SVGAGI. The CDR3 DNA follows: TGTGCCAGCAGCGTCGTGTTTGGCTCTGGAAACACCATATATTTT. Translated, it gives CASSVVFGSGNTIYF.

The chain recombines TRBV2 with TRBJ2-7, with D perhaps TRBD1 or TRBD2 (6 bases each). Looked up from germline, CDR1 is SNHLY and CDR2 is FYNNEI. The CDR3 totals 15 residues. V dropped 5 bases and J dropped 3 bases, with 17 bases sitting between them. Written as DNA, the CDR3 is TGTGCCAGCAGTCGCCGGGAGACAGGAGACTACGAGCAGTACGTC. Translated, it gives CASSRRETGDYEQYV.

This clone was recorded once. This rearrangement joins TRBV19 to TRBJ1-1, with D tentatively TRBD1 (5 bases). Germline V gene lookup returns CDR1 LNHDA and CDR2 SQIVND (reference sequence). Deletions cut 4 bases from V and 4 bases from J, with 13 bases between. The CDR3 has 14 amino acids. CDR3 loop: CASSTAVGGTEAFF. CDR3 nucleotides: TGTGCCAGTAGTACGGCGGTGGGGGGCACTGAAGCTTTCTTT.

The V and J genes are TRBV5-5 and TRBJ1-3; D remains ambiguous. Germline loops: CDR1 SGHKS, CDR2 YYEKEE (reference sequence). V lost 3 bases and J 5 bases, leaving 6 bases between the germline ends. This CDR3 has 12 residues. This CDR3 reads CASSSPRNTIYF. As DNA, the CDR3 is TGTGCCAGCAGCTCCCCTAGAAACACCATATATTTT.

V and J are TRBV5-1 and TRBJ2-3; 7 bases agree with TRBD1. V lost 2 bases to trimming and J lost 2 bases; unmatched junction nucleotides: 2. The CDR3 sequence is 14 residues long. Germline V lookup: CDR1 SGHRS, CDR2 YFSETQ. The chain's CDR3 is CASSFGTDTDTQYF. CDR3 sequence (DNA): TGCGCCAGCAGCTTTGGGACAGACACAGATACGCAGTATTTT.

The chain joins TRBV24-1 to TRBJ2-1, with a weak D call TRBD2 (6 bases). The germline CDR1 and CDR2 sequences are KGHDR and SFDVKD. V was cut by 0 bases and J by 5 bases, with 13 bases left in between. The CDR3 has 16 amino acids. The CDR3 spells CATSDLPGRGDNEQFF. As DNA, the CDR3 is TGTGCCACCAGTGATTTGCCGGGGCGGGGCGACAATGAGCAGTTCTTC.

This chain connects TRBV7-3 to TRBJ2-7, with unresolved D. The CDR3 has 16 amino acids. Germline V gene sequence: CDR1 SGHTA, CDR2 FQGTGA. V dropped 6 bases and J dropped 4 bases, with 22 bases sitting between them. The CDR3, as DNA: TGTGCCAGCAGTTTGGACCCTAGATTGATTTCTTACGAGCAGTACGTC. It yields the protein CASSLDPRLISYEQYV.

In its sample, this clone was seen a few times. The V call is TRBV23-1, the J call TRBJ1-4, with D maybe TRBD1 (6 bases). TRBV23-1 is labeled an ORF, and its function is uncertain. This CDR3 region has 18 residues. V shed 0 bases and J shed 3 bases, with 17 bases lying between them. The DNA of the CDR3 is TGCGCCAGCAGTCAATCTCGGGCCGGGGGCATGGCTAATGAAAAACTGTTTTTT. Its translation: CASSQSRAGGMANEKLFF.

As DNA, the CDR3 is TGTGCCAGCAGCGCCCGACAGGGTAGGAGCTATGGCTACACCTTC. This translates into CASSARQGRSYGYTF. The gene calls are TRBV9 and TRBJ1-2; 7 bases align to TRBD1. This CDR3 comprises 15 residues. With V trimmed by 3 bases and J by 4 bases, 9 bases remained unmatched. The V gene's germline CDR1 is SGDLS and CDR2 YYNGEE.

This clone was observed a single time. The chain recombines TRBV24-1 with TRBJ1-4, with D maybe TRBD1 (5 bases). Germline V gene sequence: CDR1 KGHDR, CDR2 SFDVKD. Trimming took 5 bases from V and 8 from J, leaving 17 bases between them. CDR3 size: 15 residues. DNA of the CDR3: TGTGCCACCAGTGCCTCTGACAGTGCGGGAGAAAAACTGTTTTTT. Translating it yields CATSASDSAGEKLFF.

CDR3 amino acids: CASSLVSGPSGANVLTF. CDR3 nucleotide sequence: TGTGCCAGCAGCTTAGTGTCAGGGCCATCTGGGGCCAACGTCCTGACTTTC. The V and J genes are TRBV11-2 and TRBJ2-6; tentative D call: TRBD1 (5 bases). Germline V gene data show CDR1 as SGHAT and CDR2 as FQNNGV. The V gene lost 1 base and the J gene lost 1 base, with 11 bases spanning the gap. The CDR3 covers 17 residues. Variable domain in full (rest from reference TRBV11-2 and TRBJ2-6): EAGVAQSPRYKIIEKRQSVAFWCNPISGHATLYWYQQILGQGPKLLIQFQNNGVVDDSQLPKDRFSAERLKGVDSTLKIQPAKLEDSAVYLCASSLVSGPSGANVLTFGAGSRLTVL.

The gene calls are TRBV18 and TRBJ1-5; no clear D. V shed 2 bases and J shed 0 bases, with 8 bases lying between them. Germline CDR1 KGHSH, CDR2 LQKENI. This CDR3 has 15 residues. The CDR3 DNA sequence: TGTGCCAGCTCACCAAAGGCGTATAGCAATCAGCCCCAGCATTTT. Translated: CASSPKAYSNQPQHF.

The chain couples TRBV4-3 to TRBJ1-2, with 11 bases aligning to TRBD1. V gave up 3 bases and J gave up 6 bases; unmatched junction bases: 6. The CDR3 spans 15 residues. Germline CDR1 reads LGHNA; CDR2 reads YSLEER. Here the CDR3 reads CASSHGTGGGDGYTF. DNA for the CDR3: TGCGCCAGCAGCCACGGGACAGGGGGAGGGGATGGCTACACCTTC.

This clone was recorded only once. The chain couples TRBV6-2 or TRBV6-3 to TRBJ1-5, with TRBD1 as a possible D gene (5 bases). The CDR3 covers 14 residues. Germline CDR1 is MNHEY and CDR2 is SVGEGT. V shed 4 bases and J shed 5 bases, with 12 bases lying between them. CDR3 in DNA: TGTGCCAGCAGTTCTCGGGACGGAGATCAGCCCCAGCATTTT. Translating it yields CASSSRDGDQPQHF.

This chain uses TRBV4-1 with TRBJ2-5, with D uncertain. The germline gives CDR1 MGHRA, CDR2 YSYEKL. Trimming took off 4 bases at V and 8 bases at J, with 14 bases between the two ends. The CDR3 totals 13 residues. The CDR3 here is CASSPPDGSTQYF. CDR3 DNA: TGCGCCAGCAGCCCCCCAGACGGCAGCACCCAGTACTTC.

This chain links TRBV4-1 with TRBJ1-6, with 9 bases matching TRBD1. From germline, CDR1 is MGHRA and CDR2 YSYEKL. The CDR3 is 15 amino acids. The junction had 11 bases not matched to a gene; V was cut back by 4 bases and J by 13 bases. The CDR3 is CASSLIGQGTGPLHF. The CDR3 nucleotides are TGCGCCAGCAGCCTAATCGGACAGGGGACGGGCCCCCTCCACTTT.

V usage is TRBV7-3 and J usage is TRBJ1-1; no firm D call. V lost 1 base and J lost 1, with 4 bases in between. The CDR3 has 13 residues. CDR1 is SGHTA and CDR2 is FQGTGA in the germline V gene. The CDR3 protein is CASSLMTNTEAFF. The CDR3 DNA sequence: TGTGCCAGCAGCTTAATGACGAACACTGAAGCTTTCTTT.

This clone was seen just once. This chain uses TRBV5-5 with TRBJ1-2, with D perhaps matching TRBD1 (5 bases). The CDR3 length is 15 residues. V lost 1 base to trimming and J lost 7 bases, with 17 bases between them. Germline values: CDR1 SGHKS, CDR2 YYEKEE (reference sequence). CDR3 amino acids: CASSLQGPKMGGYTF. CDR3 sequence (DNA): TGTGCCAGCAGCTTGCAGGGCCCGAAAATGGGTGGCTACACCTTC.

This clone was seen more than once but under ten times. V is TRBV19 and J is TRBJ2-7; the D gene is possibly TRBD1 (6 bases). Germline V gene sequence: CDR1 LNHDA, CDR2 SQIVND (reference sequence). V lost 3 bases, J lost 5 bases, and 20 bases lay in between. CDR3 length: 16 residues. The CDR3 coding sequence is TGTGCCAGTAGTATTGGGGGCCTACAGAGAGGGGACGAGCAGTACGTC. This gives the protein CASSIGGLQRGDEQYV.

The CDR3 DNA reads TGTGCCAGCAGCACAGCGGGAGCGGAGACCCAGTACTTC. Translated, it gives CASSTAGAETQYF. The rearrangement links TRBV7-9 to TRBJ2-5; 8 bases line up with TRBD2. CDR1 is SEHNR and CDR2 is FQNEAQ in the germline V gene (reference sequence). Trimming at V came to 5 bases and at J to 5 bases, leaving 4 bases not matched to a gene. The CDR3 length is 13 residues.

The V call is TRBV6-6, the J call TRBJ1-6; TRBD1 might be the D (5 bases). The V end was cut by 4 bases, the J end by 6 bases, with 16 bases between. Germline V gene sequence: CDR1 MNHNY, CDR2 SVGAGI (reference sequence). The CDR3 is 16 amino acids. DNA for the CDR3: TGTGCCAGCAGTTCAAAGGGGCCCTTCTTTAATTCACCCCTCCACTTT. This sequence encodes CASSSKGPFFNSPLHF.